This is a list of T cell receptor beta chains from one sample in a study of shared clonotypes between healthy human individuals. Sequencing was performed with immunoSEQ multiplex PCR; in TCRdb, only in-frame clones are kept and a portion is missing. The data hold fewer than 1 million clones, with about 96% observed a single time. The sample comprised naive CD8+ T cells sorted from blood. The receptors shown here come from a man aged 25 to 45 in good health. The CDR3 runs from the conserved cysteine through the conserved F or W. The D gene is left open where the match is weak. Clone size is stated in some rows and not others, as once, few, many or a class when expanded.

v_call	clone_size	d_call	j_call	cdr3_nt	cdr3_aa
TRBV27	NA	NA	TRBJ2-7	TGTGCCAGCAGTTTATCCCCTGTCAGCCTGTACGAGCAGTACTTC	CASSLSPVSLYEQYF
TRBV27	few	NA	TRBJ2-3	TGTGCCAGCAGTCCGAACACAGATACGCAGTATTTT	CASSPNTDTQYF
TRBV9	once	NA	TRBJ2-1	TGTGCCAGCAGCCTGGGCAGAAACGTCGGTGAGCAGTTCTTC	CASSLGRNVGEQFF
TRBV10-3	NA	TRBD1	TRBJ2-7	TGTGCCATCAGTGACACCGACAGGGGACCCTACGAGCAGTACTTC	CAISDTDRGPYEQYF
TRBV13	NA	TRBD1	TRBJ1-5	TGTGCCAGCAGCTTTGGGACAGGGGGCGTTCAGCCCCAGCATTTT	CASSFGTGGVQPQHF
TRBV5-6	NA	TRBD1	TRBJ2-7	TGTGCCAGCAGCTTTGGGACAGGGGACGAGCAGTACTTC	CASSFGTGDEQYF
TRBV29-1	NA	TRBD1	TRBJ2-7	TGCAGCGCCATGGGGACAGGAGCCTACGAGCAGTACTTC	CSAMGTGAYEQYF
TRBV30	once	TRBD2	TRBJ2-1	TGTGCCTGGAGGGAAGGGACTAGCGGGTTCAATGAGCAGTTCTTC	CAWREGTSGFNEQFF
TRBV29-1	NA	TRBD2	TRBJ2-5	TGCAGCGTTGTTCTAGCGGGAGATGCGGGAGAGACCCAGTACTTC	CSVVLAGDAGETQYF
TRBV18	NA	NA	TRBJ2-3	TGTGCCAGCTCACCGGACGAACGACTGACAAACACAGATACGCAGTATTTT	CASSPDERLTNTDTQYF
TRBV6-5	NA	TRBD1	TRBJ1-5	TGTGCCAGCAGGCTTACAGGGGGCGTTCAGCCCCAGCATTTT	CASRLTGGVQPQHF
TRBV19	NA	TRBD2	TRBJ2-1	TGTGCCAGTAGTAAACCAAGGACTAGCGAGAACTACAATGAGCAGTTCTTC	CASSKPRTSENYNEQFF
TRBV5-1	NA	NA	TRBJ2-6	TGCGCCAGCAGGTCCTCTGGGGCCAACGTCCTGACTTTC	CASRSSGANVLTF
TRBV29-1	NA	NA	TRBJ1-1	TGCAGCGTTGAGGGGCAGGGAACAACTGAAGCTTTCTTT	CSVEGQGTTEAFF
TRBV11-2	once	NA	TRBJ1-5	TGTGCCAGCAGCTTAGGCGCCGGAGACCTAAATCAGCCCCAGCATTTT	CASSLGAGDLNQPQHF
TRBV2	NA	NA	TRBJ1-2	TGTGCCAGCACCCTGACGGCATTAGCTAACTATGGCTACACCTTC	CASTLTALANYGYTF
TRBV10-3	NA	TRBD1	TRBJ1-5	TGTGCCATCAGTGAGTCCCAGGGGGCTAGCAATCAGCCCCAGCATTTT	CAISESQGASNQPQHF
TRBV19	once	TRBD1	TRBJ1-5	TGTGCCAGTGGGAGGCAGGGGGCATCTAGCAATCAGCCCCAGCATTTT	CASGRQGASSNQPQHF
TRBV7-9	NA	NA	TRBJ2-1	TGTGCCAGCAGCCGAGGGTCCAATGAGCAGTTCTTC	CASSRGSNEQFF
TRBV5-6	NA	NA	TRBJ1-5	TGTGCCAGCAGCTTAAGACACGCAGTCGATCAGCCCCAGCATTTT	CASSLRHAVDQPQHF
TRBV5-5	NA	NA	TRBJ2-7	TGTGCCAGCAGCTTGGGACAGGTCTACGAGCAGTACTTC	CASSLGQVYEQYF
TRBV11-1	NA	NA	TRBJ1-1	TGTGCCAGCAGCTTACAGAACGCTGAAGCTTTCTTT	CASSLQNAEAFF
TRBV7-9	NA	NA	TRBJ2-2	TGTGCCAGCAGCTTTCAGGTCGCGAACACCGGGGAGCTGTTTTTT	CASSFQVANTGELFF
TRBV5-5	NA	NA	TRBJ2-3	TGTGCCAGCACCCTGGGAGTCCTAAACACAGATACGCAGTATTTT	CASTLGVLNTDTQYF
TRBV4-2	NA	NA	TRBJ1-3	TGTGCCAGCAGCCAAGACTCTAGGGCTACTCTCGGAAACACCATATATTTT	CASSQDSRATLGNTIYF
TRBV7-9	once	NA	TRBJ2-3	TGTGCCAGCAGCTTAAACAGGGTGGTTACGACAGATACGCAGTATTTT	CASSLNRVVTTDTQYF
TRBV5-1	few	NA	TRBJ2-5	TGCGCCAGCCGCGGGGAAGAGACCCAGTACTTC	CASRGEETQYF
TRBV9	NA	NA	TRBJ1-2	TGTGCCAGCAGCGTAGGATCCGCCCTGGACGGCTACACCTTC	CASSVGSALDGYTF
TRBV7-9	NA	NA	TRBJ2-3	TGTGCCAGCAGCTTGACTCCGGGACACCCCACAGATACGCAGTATTTT	CASSLTPGHPTDTQYF
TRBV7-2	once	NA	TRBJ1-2	TGTGCCACCTTTTTGCCAGGGGACTATGGCTACACCTTC	CATFLPGDYGYTF
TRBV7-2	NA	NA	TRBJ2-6	TGTGCCAGCAGGCTGCGGGCCAACGTCCTGACTTTC	CASRLRANVLTF
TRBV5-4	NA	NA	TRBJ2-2	TGTGCCAGCGGCTCCCGGGACAAGAACACCGGGGAGCTGTTTTTT	CASGSRDKNTGELFF
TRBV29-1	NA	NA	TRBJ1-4	TGCAGCGTTGAGGACAATTTCGAAAAACTGTTTTTT	CSVEDNFEKLFF
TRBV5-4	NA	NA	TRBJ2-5	TGTGCCAGCAGCTCCCAGGGGGGTAGAGAGACCCAGTACTTC	CASSSQGGRETQYF
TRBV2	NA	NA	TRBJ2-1	TGTGCCAGCAGTGAAGGCTCCTACAATGAGCAGTTCTTC	CASSEGSYNEQFF
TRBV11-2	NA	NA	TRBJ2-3	TGTGCCAGCAGCTTAGTTCAGGGTTGGACTAGCACAGATACGCAGTATTTT	CASSLVQGWTSTDTQYF
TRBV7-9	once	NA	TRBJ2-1	TGTGCCAGCAGCTTAGAGGCCTCCTGGAATTACAATGAGCAGTTCTTC	CASSLEASWNYNEQFF
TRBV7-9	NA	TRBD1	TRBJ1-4	TGTGCCAGCAGCTTCTCGGGACAGGGGGCCCCTAATGAAAAACTGTTTTTT	CASSFSGQGAPNEKLFF
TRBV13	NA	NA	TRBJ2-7	TGTGCCAGCAGCCCCAAAGGGAGGTCCTCCTACGAGCAGTACTTC	CASSPKGRSSYEQYF
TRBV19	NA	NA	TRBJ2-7	TGTGCCAGTATCCCTCTGGGGCTATACTACGAGCAGTACTTC	CASIPLGLYYEQYF
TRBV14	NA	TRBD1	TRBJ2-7	TGTGCCAGCAGCCATGGGACAGGCTACGAGCAGTACTTC	CASSHGTGYEQYF
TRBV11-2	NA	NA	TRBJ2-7	TGTGCCAGCAGCCCTTTAGCCGATGGTTACGAGCAGTACTTC	CASSPLADGYEQYF
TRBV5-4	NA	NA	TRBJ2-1	TGTGCCAGCAGCCAAGTAAATGAGCAGTTCTTC	CASSQVNEQFF
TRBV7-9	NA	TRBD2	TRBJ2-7	TGTGCCAGCAGCCGTTATAGCCGTAGCGGGAGGACCTACGAGCAGTACTTC	CASSRYSRSGRTYEQYF